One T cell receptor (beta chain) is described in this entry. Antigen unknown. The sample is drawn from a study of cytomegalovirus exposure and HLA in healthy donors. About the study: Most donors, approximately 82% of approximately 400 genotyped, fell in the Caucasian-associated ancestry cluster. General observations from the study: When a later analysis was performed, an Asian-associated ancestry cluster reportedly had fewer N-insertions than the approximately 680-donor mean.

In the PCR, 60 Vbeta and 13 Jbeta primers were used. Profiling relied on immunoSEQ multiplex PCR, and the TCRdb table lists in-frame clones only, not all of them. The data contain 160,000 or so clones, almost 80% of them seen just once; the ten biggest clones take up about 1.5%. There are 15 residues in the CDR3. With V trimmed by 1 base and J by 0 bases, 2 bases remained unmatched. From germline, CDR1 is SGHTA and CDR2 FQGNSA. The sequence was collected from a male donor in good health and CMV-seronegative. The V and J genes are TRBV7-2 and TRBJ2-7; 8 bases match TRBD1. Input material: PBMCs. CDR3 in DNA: TGTGCCAGCAGCTTAGGAGGACAGGGCTCCTACGAGCAGTACTTC. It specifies CASSLGGQGSYEQYF.